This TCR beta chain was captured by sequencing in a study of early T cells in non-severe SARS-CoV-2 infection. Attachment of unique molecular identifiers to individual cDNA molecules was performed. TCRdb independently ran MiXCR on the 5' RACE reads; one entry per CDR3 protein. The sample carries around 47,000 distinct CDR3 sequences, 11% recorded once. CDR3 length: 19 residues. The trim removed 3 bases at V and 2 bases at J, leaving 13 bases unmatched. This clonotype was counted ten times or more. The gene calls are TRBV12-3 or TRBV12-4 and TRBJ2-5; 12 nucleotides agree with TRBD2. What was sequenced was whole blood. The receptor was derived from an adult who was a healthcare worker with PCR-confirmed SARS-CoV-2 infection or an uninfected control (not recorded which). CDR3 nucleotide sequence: TGTGCCAGCAGTTTCCTAGGACTAGCGGGGTTTGGAGAACAAGAGACCCAGTACTTC. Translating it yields CASSFLGLAGFGEQETQYF.